This T cell receptor beta chain was profiled in a study of T cells in Graves' hyperthyroidism and ophthalmopathy. Amplification yielded TCR beta CDR3 regions, with RNA transcripts as the source. TCR CDR3 regions were first amplified by RT-PCR with HTBI primers. Each CDR3 protein gets one entry after TCRdb re-called the multiplex PCR reads with MiXCR. Of under 300,000 distinct CDR3 sequences in the sample, approximately 26% are singletons; the top ten hold 20% to 30%. This clonotype was detected once. Its cognate antigen is unknown. Whole-study findings and limits: Among clonotypes expanded in thyroid above 0.001, most were also found in blood. Prediction of ophthalmopathy progression came a median around 6.5 months pre-onset.

The germline V gene encodes CDR1 MDHEN and CDR2 SYDVKM. Deletions cut 3 bases from V and 2 bases from J, with 8 bases between. CDR3 length: 13 amino acids. This clonotype originated in a man aged 35 to 55 with Graves' hyperthyroidism that later progressed to Graves' ophthalmopathy. The chain has TRBV28 and TRBJ2-7; a weak D match, TRBD1 (5 bases). The sequencing input was blood. For the CDR3, the DNA is TGTGCCAGCAGTTTGGACAACACCTACGAGCAGTACTTC. Protein product: CASSLDNTYEQYF.